The clone carrying this T cell receptor beta chain showed up just a few times. The antigen remains undetermined. The record originates from a study of T cell repertoires in ileal Crohn's disease. Study context: Patients had a median approximately 7.2-year disease duration, and less than 40% were active smokers. About half received postoperative treatment, about a dozen with thiopurines and 15 to 20 anti-TNF.

The J segment lost 5 bases and the V segment lost 3 bases, leaving 13 bases of the junction unmatched. Per germline, CDR1 LGHNT and CDR2 FRNRAP. The CDR3 is 17 amino acids. Notes on the study in general: All patients with clonality above 26.8% had endoscopic recurrence. Clonal expansions were more frequent in active smokers than non-smokers at surgery.

TCRdb keeps only in-frame clones here, not all; method: immunoSEQ multiplex PCR. The sample yields around 8,600 clones, roughly 72% seen once. The specimen sequenced was ileal tissue. The receptor was derived from an adult with Crohn's disease. The chain is built from TRBV12-5 and TRBJ2-1; 7 bases match TRBD1. The CDR3 nucleotides are TGTGCTAGTGGTTTTCTTTACAGGGGAGATTACGACAATGAGCAGTTCTTC. It encodes CASGFLYRGDYDNEQFF.